Below, 20 T cell receptor beta chains from the same sample are listed, as sequenced in a study of blood T cell repertoires in COVID-19. TCRdb's copy holds only in-frame clones and misses some; the assay was immunoSEQ multiplex PCR. The profile covers around 70,000 clones, with about 82% appearing a single time and 8.5% to 10% taken by the ten largest. Sequencing was carried out using peripheral blood. All receptors derive from a human donor in a cohort sampled during active COVID-19.

This clone was detected a few times. The chain combines TRBV6-2 or TRBV6-3 with TRBJ2-7; a possible D gene is TRBD2 (5 bases). The CDR3 is made up of 14 amino acids. Germline V gives CDR1 MNHEY, CDR2 SVGEGT. V was cut by 2 bases and J by 7 bases, with 15 bases left in between. CDR3 bases: TGTGCCAGCAGTTACCCGCAGCAACGGAGGGAGCAGTACTTC. As protein: CASSYPQQRREQYF.

The V call is TRBV5-6, the J call TRBJ2-3, with D perhaps matching TRBD1 (5 bases). Germline CDR1 SGHDT, CDR2 YYEEEE. V lost 1 base to trimming and J lost 1 base, with 16 bases between them. The CDR3 has 17 amino acids. The CDR3 spells CASSLLGDSSRTDTQYF. The CDR3, as DNA: TGTGCCAGCAGCTTGCTCGGAGACAGTTCCCGCACAGATACGCAGTATTTT.

The chain uses TRBV7-2 and TRBJ2-7; D is undetermined. The V and J ends lost 5 bases and 5 bases respectively, with 19 bases between them. The germline gives CDR1 SGHTA, CDR2 FQGNSA. The CDR3 length is 15 residues. CDR3 region: CASSNARVLSHEQYF. The CDR3, as DNA: TGTGCCAGCAGCAACGCCCGGGTTTTGAGCCACGAGCAGTACTTC.

The V gene is TRBV11-3, the J gene TRBJ2-7; D is undetermined. Germline CDR1 SGHNT, CDR2 YENEEA. The CDR3 has 14 residues. Trimming cost V 3 bases and J 0 bases, with 9 bases left between them. Here the CDR3 DNA reads TGTGCCAGCAGCTTCGACTCTAGCTCCTACGAGCAGTACTTC. This encodes CASSFDSSSYEQYF.

The genes are TRBV28 and TRBJ2-4; tentatively, D is TRBD1 (6 bases). This CDR3 region has 17 residues. The germline V gene has CDR1 MDHEN and CDR2 SYDVKM. With 6 bases removed from V and 0 bases from J, the gap between germline ends came to 18 bases. The CDR3 sequence is CASSPGHPSLAKNIQYF. CDR3 DNA: TGTGCCAGCAGCCCGGGACACCCGAGTTTAGCCAAAAACATTCAGTACTTC.

J is TRBJ2-5 and V is TRBV5-1; TRBD2 aligns across 8 bases. Germline loops: CDR1 SGHRS, CDR2 YFSETQ. Trimming at V came to 4 bases and at J to 5 bases, leaving 7 bases not matched to a gene. This CDR3 is built from 14 residues. The CDR3 coding sequence is TGCGCCAGCAGCCTCGGTCGGGAGGGGGAGACCCAGTACTTC. Translated, it gives CASSLGREGETQYF.

This clone was observed a handful of times. The chain is built from TRBV5-1 and TRBJ2-6; 9 bases line up with TRBD1. The V gene's germline CDR1 is SGHRS and CDR2 YFSETQ. The V and J ends lost 4 bases and 2 bases, in that order; junction bases with no gene match: 7. This CDR3 is 17 amino acids long. The CDR3 nucleotides are TGCGCCAGCAGCCGGGACAGGGATGGCACTGGGGCCAACGTCCTGACTTTC. It yields the protein CASSRDRDGTGANVLTF.

V usage is TRBV4-3 and J usage is TRBJ2-3, with no clear D. Trimming pared 4 bases from V and 3 bases from J, leaving 8 bases between. Germline V CDR1 and CDR2: LGHNA, YSLEER. This CDR3 spans 13 amino acids. The CDR3 here is CASSPPGTDTQYF. CDR3 DNA: TGCGCCAGCAGCCCCCCCGGTACAGATACGCAGTATTTT.

V and J are TRBV18 and TRBJ2-2; the match to TRBD1 covers 7 bases. The trim removed 3 bases at V and 3 bases at J, leaving 1 base unmatched. CDR3 length: 14 amino acids. The germline V gene encodes CDR1 KGHSH and CDR2 LQKENI. CDR3: CASSPGQYTGELFF. The CDR3 DNA reads TGTGCCAGCTCACCGGGACAGTACACCGGGGAGCTGTTTTTT. The variable domain in full, with the rest retrieved from reference TRBV18 and TRBJ2-2, is NAGVMQNPRHLVRRRGQEARLRCSPMKGHSHVYWYRQLPEEGLKFMVYLQKENIIDESGMPKERFSAEFPKEGPSILRIQQVVRGDSAAYFCASSPGQYTGELFFGEGSRLTVL.

This chain joins TRBV12-5 and TRBJ2-5, with unresolved D. V lost 3 bases to trimming and J lost 5 bases, with 10 bases between them. The germline V gene has CDR1 LGHNT and CDR2 FRNRAP. The CDR3 loop spans 13 amino acids. The CDR3 spells CASGFGAHETQYF. CDR3 DNA: TGTGCTAGTGGTTTCGGAGCCCACGAGACCCAGTACTTC.

The chain combines TRBV21-1 with TRBJ1-1; the D call TRBD1 from the table was never checked on the DNA. TRBV21-1 is described as a pseudogene. This CDR3 has 9 residues. CDR3 residues: CATWDRAFF. The CDR3 region has the DNA TGTGCCACCTGGGACAGAGCTTTCTTT.

The genes are TRBV3-1 (or the pseudogene TRBV3-2) and TRBJ2-7; TRBD1 matches at 8 bases. CDR1 is LGHDT, CDR2 YNNKEL, per germline (reference sequence). The trim removed 2 bases at V and 3 bases at J, leaving 3 bases unmatched. This CDR3 region has 14 residues. The CDR3 bases are TGTGCCAGCAGCCAATCCGGGACAGGCTACGAGCAGTACTTC. Translated: CASSQSGTGYEQYF.

The V and J genes are TRBV6-2 or TRBV6-3 and TRBJ2-6; the match to TRBD2 covers 12 bases. J lost 1 base, V lost 6 bases, and 4 bases had no gene match. The germline gives CDR1 MNHEY, CDR2 SVGEGT. The length of the CDR3 is 17 residues. In nucleotides, the CDR3 is TGTGCCAGCAGCCCCGGACTAGCGGGATCTGGGGCCAACGTCCTGACTTTC. It is translated as CASSPGLAGSGANVLTF.

The V and J genes are TRBV27 and TRBJ1-5; 8 nucleotides agree with TRBD1. Unmatched junction bases numbered 4, after V lost 6 bases and J lost 6 bases. This CDR3 contains 13 residues. Per the germline V gene, CDR1 is MNHEY and CDR2 is SMNVEV (reference sequence). The CDR3 bases are TGTGCCAGCAGACAGGGGGTTATTCAGCCCCAGCATTTT. This gives the protein CASRQGVIQPQHF.

This clone is a singleton in its sample. The rearrangement links TRBV6-4 to TRBJ2-3; D perhaps matches TRBD1 (5 bases). Germline-derived CDR1 and CDR2 are MRHNA and SNTAGT. Trimming pared 3 bases from V and 4 bases from J, leaving 8 bases between. This CDR3 comprises 13 residues. The DNA of the CDR3 is TGTGCCAGCAGTGATCAGGGTGCAGATACGCAGTATTTT. It is translated as CASSDQGADTQYF.

The CDR3 protein is CASSVGQGAHEQYF. CDR3 DNA sequence: TGTGCCAGTAGTGTTGGACAGGGGGCTCACGAGCAGTACTTC. The chain combines TRBV19 with TRBJ2-7, with 11 bases fitting TRBD1. CDR1 and CDR2 (germline): LNHDA, SQIVND (reference sequence). Unmatched junction bases numbered 5, after V lost 5 bases and J lost 5 bases. CDR3 length equals 14 residues.

The chain carries TRBV5-4 and TRBJ1-2; no clear D. V dropped 2 bases and J dropped 2 bases, with 7 bases sitting between them. Germline CDR1 reads SGHNT; CDR2 reads YYREEE (reference sequence). This CDR3 is built from 13 residues. CDR3 DNA sequence: TGTGCCAGCAGCTTACCGGAGAACTATGGCTACACCTTC. This codes for CASSLPENYGYTF. The complete variable domain, with remaining parts taken from reference TRBV5-4 and TRBJ1-2, reads ETGVTQSPTHLIKTRGQQVTLRCSSQSGHNTVSWYQQALGQGPQFIFQYYREEENGRGNFPPRFSGLQFPNYSSELNVNALELDDSALYLCASSLPENYGYTFGSGTRLTVV.

This chain uses TRBV3-1 (or the pseudogene TRBV3-2) with TRBJ2-5, with 10 bases aligning to TRBD2. CDR1 and CDR2 from the germline V gene are LGHDT and YNNKEL (reference sequence). Trimming at V came to 4 bases and at J to 5 bases, leaving 10 bases not matched to a gene. The CDR3 consists of 16 residues. The CDR3 bases are TGTGCCAGCAGCCCCGGACTAGCGGTTGGGCGGGAGACCCAGTACTTC. Protein sequence: CASSPGLAVGRETQYF.

The gene calls are TRBV10-1 and TRBJ1-6, with 7 bases identical to TRBD1. V shed 10 bases, J shed 7 bases, and the junction held 13 bases outside the gene matches. The CDR3 totals 15 residues. From germline, CDR1 is WNHNN and CDR2 SYGVQD (reference sequence). The CDR3 nucleotides read TGCGCCATTGGTCATTCGACAGGGCCGAATTCACCCCTCCACTTT. It codes for CAIGHSTGPNSPLHF.

This clone was seen a few times. The chain is built from TRBV5-6 and TRBJ2-2; 8 positions agree with TRBD1. Germline-derived CDR1 and CDR2 are SGHDT and YYEEEE. V was pared by 1 base and J by 1 base, with 9 bases of the junction left unmatched. CDR3 length: 18 amino acids. In DNA form, the CDR3 reads TGTGCCAGCAGCTTGTTATTTCTAGGACAGGGGAACACCGGGGAGCTGTTTTTT. This codes for CASSLLFLGQGNTGELFF.